Listed here is a single T cell receptor (beta chain). The antigen is undetermined. At one boundary the junction diverges from the germline segment, which might be a read error. The source of the sample is a study of cytomegalovirus exposure and HLA in healthy donors. Study-wide results and limits: An analysis was carried out at a later point. It showed that HLA-associated TCR beta chains were more clonally expanded than equally common non-associated chains.

PCR was performed using 60 Vbeta and 13 Jbeta primers. Data came from immunoSEQ multiplex PCR; TCRdb stores just in-frame clones and leaves some out. Found here are about 120,000 clones, around 80% of them singletons; the top ten hold 1.5%. CDR3 length equals 14 residues. In germline, CDR1 is ENHRY, CDR2 SYGVKD. This TCR was recovered from a woman under 30 in good health and CMV-seronegative. This chain connects TRBV10-3 to TRBJ2-6; tentatively, D is TRBD1 (5 bases). The specimen sequenced was PBMCs. The CDR3 DNA reads TGTGCCATCAGTGACAGGGCTGGGGCCAACGGCCTGACTTTC. Protein product: CAISDRAGANGLTF.